Listed below are T cell receptor beta chains from one sample, sequenced in a study of response to subunit inactivated influenza vaccine. TCRdb reprocessed the RT-PCR reads with MiXCR, giving one entry per CDR3 protein. This table has 710,000 or so distinct CDR3 sequences, 15% to 18% appearing once. The source was PBMCs from blood, collected about 11 days after vaccination. The receptor source for this set is a man aged 45 to 65 who received an inactivated influenza vaccine. CDR3s include the opening cysteine and the closing phenylalanine or tryptophan. D genes are given only for firm matches. Clone size, where shown, is once, few, many, or a class for clones that have expanded.

CDR3aa: CASSRTGSYPYEQYF
CDR3nt: TGCGCCAGCAGCCGAACGGGATCATACCCCTACGAGCAGTACTTC
len: 15
d_gene: .
j_gene: TRBJ2-7
abundance: few
v_gene: TRBV23-1

CDR3aa: CASSSASKTWANVLTF
CDR3nt: TGTGCCAGCAGCTCGGCTAGTAAGACCTGGGCCAACGTCCTGACTTTC
len: 16
d_gene: .
j_gene: TRBJ2-6
abundance: few
v_gene: TRBV5-7

CDR3aa: CASSLGTSGTHEQFF
CDR3nt: TGTGCCAGCAGCTTGGGGACTAGCGGGACTCATGAGCAGTTCTTC
len: 15
d_gene: TRBD2
j_gene: TRBJ2-1
abundance: few
v_gene: TRBV11-1

CDR3aa: CSASPRRGLRLDHEQFF
CDR3nt: TGCAGTGCAAGCCCACGTCGGGGCCTTAGACTTGACCATGAGCAGTTCTTC
len: 17
d_gene: .
j_gene: TRBJ2-1
abundance: once
v_gene: TRBV20-1

CDR3aa: CASSRDRVAKNIQYF
CDR3nt: TGTGCCAGCAGCCGGGACAGGGTAGCCAAAAACATTCAGTACTTC
len: 15
d_gene: TRBD1
j_gene: TRBJ2-4
abundance: few
v_gene: TRBV6-1

CDR3aa: CASSQGLGPEQYF
CDR3nt: TGTGCCAGCAGCCAAGGACTTGGACCCGAGCAGTACTTC
len: 13
d_gene: .
j_gene: TRBJ2-7
abundance: few
v_gene: TRBV5-6

CDR3aa: CASSLPGARNTEAFF
CDR3nt: TGTGCCAGCAGCTTACCGGGGGCGCGGAACACTGAAGCTTTCTTT
len: 15
d_gene: .
j_gene: TRBJ1-1
abundance: few
v_gene: TRBV11-1

CDR3aa: CASSAGTTNTGELFF
CDR3nt: TGTGCCAGCAGCGCTGGGACCACGAACACCGGGGAGCTGTTTTTT
len: 15
d_gene: .
j_gene: TRBJ2-2
abundance: many
v_gene: TRBV9

CDR3aa: CASSLGENRLYGETQYF
CDR3nt: TGTGCCAGCAGTTTAGGGGAGAACCGGCTGTACGGGGAGACCCAGTACTTC
len: 17
d_gene: .
j_gene: TRBJ2-5
abundance: few
v_gene: TRBV12-3/TRBV12-4

CDR3aa: CSASGTGVTDTQYF
CDR3nt: TGCAGCGCCTCCGGGACAGGGGTCACAGATACGCAGTATTTT
len: 14
d_gene: TRBD1
j_gene: TRBJ2-3
abundance: few
v_gene: TRBV29-1

CDR3aa: CASTFGQVQSTDTQYF
CDR3nt: TGTGCCAGCACCTTCGGACAGGTCCAAAGCACAGATACGCAGTATTTT
len: 16
d_gene: TRBD1
j_gene: TRBJ2-3
abundance: few
v_gene: TRBV7-2

CDR3aa: CASSPQGANGYTF
CDR3nt: TGTGCCAGCAGCCCACAGGGGGCGAATGGCTACACCTTC
len: 13
d_gene: TRBD1
j_gene: TRBJ1-2
abundance: .
v_gene: TRBV6-2/TRBV6-3

CDR3aa: CASSLSTGGFFYEQYF
CDR3nt: TGTGCCAGCAGCTTGTCTACAGGGGGCTTCTTCTACGAGCAGTACTTC
len: 16
d_gene: TRBD1
j_gene: TRBJ2-7
abundance: few
v_gene: TRBV7-2

CDR3aa: CASSRTGTNSYEQYF
CDR3nt: TGCGCCAGCAGCCGAACCGGGACTAACTCCTACGAGCAGTACTTC
len: 15
d_gene: TRBD2
j_gene: TRBJ2-7
abundance: .
v_gene: TRBV4-1

CDR3aa: CSVELFTNEQFF
CDR3nt: TGCAGCGTTGAACTTTTTACCAATGAGCAGTTCTTC
len: 12
d_gene: .
j_gene: TRBJ2-1
abundance: few
v_gene: TRBV29-1

CDR3aa: CASSFMGQRDEQYF
CDR3nt: TGTGCCAGCAGCTTCATGGGTCAAAGGGACGAGCAGTACTTC
len: 14
d_gene: .
j_gene: TRBJ2-7
abundance: .
v_gene: TRBV7-6

CDR3aa: CSASRLADPLDEQFF
CDR3nt: TGCAGTGCTAGTCGACTAGCGGATCCGCTCGATGAGCAGTTCTTC
len: 15
d_gene: TRBD2
j_gene: TRBJ2-1
abundance: few
v_gene: TRBV20-1

CDR3aa: CASSQALSYQPQHF
CDR3nt: TGTGCCAGCAGCCAAGCATTGAGTTATCAGCCCCAGCATTTT
len: 14
d_gene: .
j_gene: TRBJ1-5
abundance: many
v_gene: TRBV3-1

CDR3aa: CASSLGGGPRELFF
CDR3nt: TGTGCCAGCAGCTTGGGGGGGGGCCCCCGGGAGCTGTTTTTT
len: 14
d_gene: .
j_gene: TRBJ2-2
abundance: .
v_gene: TRBV11-2

CDR3aa: CASSGWVDDEKLFF
CDR3nt: TGTGCCAGCAGTGGATGGGTGGACGATGAAAAACTGTTTTTT
len: 14
d_gene: .
j_gene: TRBJ1-4
abundance: many
v_gene: TRBV6-1

CDR3aa: CASSQTGTRGSPLHF
CDR3nt: TGCGCCAGCAGCCAAACCGGGACACGGGGGTCACCCCTCCACTTT
len: 15
d_gene: .
j_gene: TRBJ1-6
abundance: .
v_gene: TRBV4-1

CDR3aa: CASSQDGGGLEQYF
CDR3nt: TGTGCCAGCAGCCAAGATGGCGGGGGACTGGAGCAGTACTTC
len: 14
d_gene: TRBD2
j_gene: TRBJ2-7
abundance: .
v_gene: TRBV4-2

CDR3aa: CASSPVPGGRRNEQFF
CDR3nt: TGTGCCAGCAGCCCTGTTCCGGGAGGGCGGCGCAATGAGCAGTTCTTC
len: 16
d_gene: TRBD2
j_gene: TRBJ2-1
abundance: many
v_gene: TRBV4-2

CDR3aa: CASRKHGGGTYEQYF
CDR3nt: TGTGCCAGCAGGAAACATGGCGGGGGGACCTACGAGCAGTACTTC
len: 15
d_gene: TRBD2
j_gene: TRBJ2-7
abundance: .
v_gene: TRBV6-2/TRBV6-3

CDR3aa: CASSLGQGGNTEAFF
CDR3nt: TGTGCCAGCAGTCTCGGACAGGGGGGGAACACTGAAGCTTTCTTT
len: 15
d_gene: TRBD1
j_gene: TRBJ1-1
abundance: few
v_gene: TRBV12-3/TRBV12-4

CDR3aa: CASSVRFPGTDTQYF
CDR3nt: TGCGCCAGCAGCGTACGTTTCCCAGGCACAGATACGCAGTATTTT
len: 15
d_gene: .
j_gene: TRBJ2-3
abundance: once
v_gene: TRBV5-1

CDR3aa: CASRQGAGTFTDTQYF
CDR3nt: TGTGCCAGCAGACAGGGGGCGGGCACCTTCACAGATACGCAGTATTTT
len: 16
d_gene: TRBD1
j_gene: TRBJ2-3
abundance: .
v_gene: TRBV6-1

CDR3aa: CASSNRQGANGELFF
CDR3nt: TGTGCCAGCAGCAACAGACAGGGGGCTAACGGGGAGCTGTTTTTT
len: 15
d_gene: TRBD1
j_gene: TRBJ2-2
abundance: .
v_gene: TRBV6-1

CDR3aa: CSARDPAGTDTYNEQFF
CDR3nt: TGCAGTGCTAGAGATCCCGCCGGGACCGATACCTACAATGAGCAGTTCTTC
len: 17
d_gene: .
j_gene: TRBJ2-1
abundance: many
v_gene: TRBV20-1

CDR3aa: CASSYKEASGSTTYEQYF
CDR3nt: TGTGCCAGTAGCTATAAGGAGGCTAGCGGGAGTACGACCTACGAGCAGTACTTC
len: 18
d_gene: TRBD2
j_gene: TRBJ2-7
abundance: .
v_gene: TRBV19

CDR3aa: CASSVDGEGTQYF
CDR3nt: TGTGCCAGCAGCGTAGACGGGGAGGGTACGCAGTATTTT
len: 13
d_gene: TRBD2
j_gene: TRBJ2-3
abundance: .
v_gene: TRBV9

CDR3aa: CASAASRSYNEQFF
CDR3nt: TGTGCCAGCGCTGCTAGCCGGTCCTACAATGAGCAGTTCTTC
len: 14
d_gene: .
j_gene: TRBJ2-1
abundance: few
v_gene: TRBV28

CDR3aa: CASSLVLSGGGSYNEQFF
CDR3nt: TGTGCCAGCAGCTTAGTACTCTCCGGCGGGGGCTCCTACAATGAGCAGTTCTTC
len: 18
d_gene: TRBD2
j_gene: TRBJ2-1
abundance: many
v_gene: TRBV11-2

CDR3aa: CASSEGPRSMAKNIQYF
CDR3nt: TGCGCCAGCAGTGAAGGACCCCGATCTATGGCCAAAAACATTCAGTACTTC
len: 17
d_gene: .
j_gene: TRBJ2-4
abundance: few
v_gene: TRBV10-2

CDR3aa: CSVHNANYGYTF
CDR3nt: TGCAGTGTTCACAACGCTAACTATGGCTACACCTTC
len: 12
d_gene: .
j_gene: TRBJ1-2
abundance: many
v_gene: TRBV20-1

CDR3aa: CASSYTPTSGGPTGELFF
CDR3nt: TGTGCCAGCAGTTACACCCCCACTAGCGGGGGCCCCACCGGGGAGCTGTTTTTT
len: 18
d_gene: TRBD2
j_gene: TRBJ2-2
abundance: few
v_gene: TRBV6-5

CDR3aa: CASSQDWDRIAGLAGKTYEQYF
CDR3nt: TGCGCCAGCAGCCAAGACTGGGACAGGATAGCTGGACTAGCGGGAAAGACCTACGAGCAGTACTTC
len: 22
d_gene: TRBD2
j_gene: TRBJ2-7
abundance: .
v_gene: TRBV4-1

CDR3aa: CASSNPWRPQHF
CDR3nt: TGTGCCAGCAGTAACCCTTGGAGGCCCCAGCATTTT
len: 12
d_gene: .
j_gene: TRBJ1-5
abundance: few
v_gene: TRBV6-2/TRBV6-3

CDR3aa: CASSLTGRGNTEAFF
CDR3nt: TGTGCCAGCAGCTTAACAGGGCGGGGAAACACTGAAGCTTTCTTT
len: 15
d_gene: .
j_gene: TRBJ1-1
abundance: few
v_gene: TRBV7-2

CDR3aa: CSASLGFNEQFF
CDR3nt: TGCAGTGCTAGTTTAGGGTTCAATGAGCAGTTCTTC
len: 12
d_gene: .
j_gene: TRBJ2-1
abundance: .
v_gene: TRBV20-1

CDR3aa: CASRWGDYYYNEQFF
CDR3nt: TGTGCCAGCAGATGGGGGGACTACTACTACAATGAGCAGTTCTTC
len: 15
d_gene: TRBD2
j_gene: TRBJ2-1
abundance: .
v_gene: TRBV7-8

CDR3aa: CASSPGGLSTEAFF
CDR3nt: TGTGCCAGCAGCCCTGGGGGATTGAGCACTGAAGCTTTCTTT
len: 14
d_gene: .
j_gene: TRBJ1-1
abundance: .
v_gene: TRBV7-9

CDR3aa: CATTGTNTGELFF
CDR3nt: TGTGCCACCACCGGGACTAACACCGGGGAGCTGTTTTTT
len: 13
d_gene: .
j_gene: TRBJ2-2
abundance: few
v_gene: TRBV5-5

CDR3aa: CASSVGPRPRNSPLHF
CDR3nt: TGTGCCAGCAGCGTGGGACCGAGACCGAGAAATTCACCCCTCCACTTT
len: 16
d_gene: .
j_gene: TRBJ1-6
abundance: .
v_gene: TRBV9

CDR3aa: CASSSPSGRSSYNSPLHF
CDR3nt: TGTGCCAGCAGCTCCCCATCCGGGCGGAGCTCCTATAATTCACCCCTCCACTTT
len: 18
d_gene: .
j_gene: TRBJ1-6
abundance: .
v_gene: TRBV11-2

CDR3aa: CASSLNWRAPYEQYF
CDR3nt: TGTGCCAGCAGTTTGAATTGGAGAGCCCCCTACGAGCAGTACTTC
len: 15
d_gene: .
j_gene: TRBJ2-7
abundance: few
v_gene: TRBV27

CDR3aa: CASSWQGEQFF
CDR3nt: TGTGCCAGCAGTTGGCAGGGAGAGCAGTTCTTC
len: 11
d_gene: .
j_gene: TRBJ2-1
abundance: many
v_gene: TRBV12-3/TRBV12-4

CDR3aa: CASSISGIRYEQYF
CDR3nt: TGTGCCAGCAGCATTAGCGGGATTCGATACGAGCAGTACTTC
len: 14
d_gene: TRBD2
j_gene: TRBJ2-7
abundance: few
v_gene: TRBV27

CDR3aa: CASSLRDRGVHEQYF
CDR3nt: TGCGCCAGCAGCTTGCGGGACAGGGGTGTCCACGAGCAGTACTTC
len: 15
d_gene: TRBD1
j_gene: TRBJ2-7
abundance: .
v_gene: TRBV5-1

CDR3aa: CTSGRRSDTQYF
CDR3nt: TGTACTAGCGGGAGGAGGTCAGATACGCAGTATTTT
len: 12
d_gene: TRBD2
j_gene: TRBJ2-3
abundance: many
v_gene: TRBV12-3/TRBV12-4

CDR3aa: CASPRGSSSYEQYF
CDR3nt: TGTGCCAGCCCTCGGGGTTCGAGCTCCTACGAGCAGTACTTC
len: 14
d_gene: .
j_gene: TRBJ2-7
abundance: .
v_gene: TRBV6-1

CDR3aa: CASRQTGGPSYNEQFF
CDR3nt: TGTGCCAGCAGACAAACAGGGGGTCCCTCCTACAATGAGCAGTTCTTC
len: 16
d_gene: TRBD1
j_gene: TRBJ2-1
abundance: few
v_gene: TRBV12-3/TRBV12-4

CDR3aa: CAISALGLIADTQYF
CDR3nt: TGTGCCATCAGCGCGTTAGGGCTCATTGCAGATACGCAGTATTTT
len: 15
d_gene: .
j_gene: TRBJ2-3
abundance: .
v_gene: TRBV10-3

CDR3aa: CAISGEGTGTDTQYF
CDR3nt: TGTGCCATCAGTGGAGAGGGGACAGGCACAGATACGCAGTATTTT
len: 15
d_gene: TRBD1
j_gene: TRBJ2-3
abundance: few
v_gene: TRBV10-3

CDR3aa: CASSLRQINTGELFF
CDR3nt: TGTGCCAGCAGTTTGAGACAGATAAACACCGGGGAGCTGTTTTTT
len: 15
d_gene: .
j_gene: TRBJ2-2
abundance: .
v_gene: TRBV12-3/TRBV12-4

CDR3aa: CASSAGTADQPQHF
CDR3nt: TGTGCCAGCAGTGCCGGGACAGCAGATCAGCCCCAGCATTTT
len: 14
d_gene: TRBD1
j_gene: TRBJ1-5
abundance: few
v_gene: TRBV12-3/TRBV12-4

CDR3aa: CASSLYREGGGYGYTF
CDR3nt: TGTGCCAGCAGCTTATATCGGGAAGGGGGCGGGTATGGCTACACCTTC
len: 16
d_gene: TRBD1
j_gene: TRBJ1-2
abundance: few
v_gene: TRBV7-2

CDR3aa: CACSPPGPGGQYF
CDR3nt: TGTGCCTGCTCACCCCCGGGACCAGGAGGGCAGTACTTC
len: 13
d_gene: .
j_gene: TRBJ2-7
abundance: .
v_gene: TRBV18

CDR3aa: CASSSAGSSSGANVLTF
CDR3nt: TGTGCCAGCAGTTCGGCAGGATCAAGCTCTGGGGCCAACGTCCTGACTTTC
len: 17
d_gene: .
j_gene: TRBJ2-6
abundance: few
v_gene: TRBV6-5

CDR3aa: CASSLVAVSGANVLTF
CDR3nt: TGTGCCAGCAGCTTAGTCGCAGTCTCTGGGGCCAACGTCCTGACTTTC
len: 16
d_gene: .
j_gene: TRBJ2-6
abundance: few
v_gene: TRBV7-2